Shown below are 5 T cell receptor beta chains from a single sample sequenced in a study of CD8+CD57+ T cells in acquired aplastic anemia. It was genomic DNA that served as the template for profiling TCR beta VDJ and CDR3. One entry per CDR3 protein results from TCRdb running MiXCR on the reads. The top ten clones hold less than 0.85% of a sample with 450,000 to 600,000 distinct CDR3 sequences, about a third of them seen once. Those patients picked for sequencing had displayed CD8+CD57+ cell expansion on flow cytometry. The sequenced sample consisted of sorted CD4+, CD8+, or CD8+CD57+ T cells (not recorded which) from PBMCs. These receptors all come from a human donor with aplastic anemia.

This clonotype was seen ten or more times. This chain connects TRBV2 to TRBJ2-6; D is unclear. This CDR3 is 15 amino acids long. Trimming took 4 bases from V and 3 from J, leaving 10 bases between them. CDR1 and CDR2 (germline): SNHLY, FYNNEI. CDR3 protein: CASSGLLGGANVLTF. The CDR3 DNA is TGTGCCAGCAGTGGCCTCCTAGGTGGGGCCAACGTCCTGACTTTC.

This chain uses TRBV5-5 with TRBJ1-6; D gene ambiguous. CDR1 is SGHKS, CDR2 YYEKEE, per germline (reference sequence). V lost 2 bases to trimming and J lost 5 bases, with 8 bases between them. The CDR3 covers 14 residues. This CDR3 is CASSFGVDNSPLHF. The DNA for the CDR3 is TGTGCCAGCAGCTTCGGGGTCGATAATTCACCCCTCCACTTT.

This clonotype was recorded at least ten times. The chain carries TRBV10-2 and TRBJ1-1; no clear D gene. V lost 4 bases and J 4 bases, leaving 4 bases between the germline ends. This CDR3 is built from 11 residues. Germline V gene lookup returns CDR1 WSHSY and CDR2 SAAADI. This CDR3 is CASSVFTEAFF. In nucleotides, the CDR3 is TGCGCCAGCAGTGTTTTCACTGAAGCTTTCTTT.

This clonotype was observed at least ten times. The chain is built from TRBV10-3 and TRBJ1-1, with D maybe TRBD1 (6 bases). Per the germline V gene, CDR1 is ENHRY and CDR2 is SYGVKD. V lost 6 bases and J lost 4, with 9 bases in between. The CDR3 has 12 amino acids. This CDR3 reads CAISGQTTEAFF. CDR3 DNA: TGTGCCATCAGCGGACAGACCACTGAAGCTTTCTTT.

This clonotype was seen repeatedly, ten times or more. The genes are TRBV10-3 and TRBJ1-1; D may be TRBD1 (6 bases). Per germline, CDR1 ENHRY and CDR2 SYGVKD. V was clipped by 10 bases and J by 2 bases, with 14 bases between them. This CDR3 has 13 residues. The DNA of the CDR3 is TGTGCCAACAGACAGGAAAAAAACACTGAAGCTTTCTTT. Translated: CANRQEKNTEAFF.